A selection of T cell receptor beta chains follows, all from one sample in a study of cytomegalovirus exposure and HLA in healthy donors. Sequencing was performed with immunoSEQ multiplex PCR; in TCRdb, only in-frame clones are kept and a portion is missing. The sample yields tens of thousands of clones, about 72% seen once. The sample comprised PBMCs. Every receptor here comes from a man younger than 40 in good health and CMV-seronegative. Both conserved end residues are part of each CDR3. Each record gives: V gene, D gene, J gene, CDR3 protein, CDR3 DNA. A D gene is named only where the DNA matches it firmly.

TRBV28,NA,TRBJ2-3,CASGTSTDTQYF,TGTGCCAGCGGGACTAGCACAGATACGCAGTATTTT
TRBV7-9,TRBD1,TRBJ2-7,CASSLEDRDYEQYF,TGTGCCAGCAGCTTAGAAGACAGGGACTACGAGCAGTACTTC
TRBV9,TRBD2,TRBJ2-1,CASSAGTSGSQEQFF,TGTGCCAGCAGCGCCGGGACTAGCGGATCCCAAGAGCAGTTCTTC
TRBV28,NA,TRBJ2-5,CASSRRQASIRGQYF,TGTGCCAGCAGCCGCAGGCAGGCCTCGATAAGGGGCCAGTACTTC
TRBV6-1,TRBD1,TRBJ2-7,CASSAGQGLSYEQYF,TGTGCCAGCAGTGCCGGACAGGGGTTGTCCTACGAGCAGTACTTC
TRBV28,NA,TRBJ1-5,CASATGGDQPQHF,TGTGCCAGTGCGACCGGCGGTGATCAGCCCCAGCATTTT
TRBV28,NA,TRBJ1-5,CASSFQVNQPQHF,TGTGCCAGCAGTTTCCAGGTGAATCAGCCCCAGCATTTT
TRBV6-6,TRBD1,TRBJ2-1,CASNLGQGAGDEQFF,TGTGCCAGCAACCTGGGACAGGGGGCTGGGGATGAGCAGTTCTTC
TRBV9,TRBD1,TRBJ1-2,CASRGTGHGYTF,TGTGCCAGCAGAGGGACAGGGCATGGCTACACCTTC
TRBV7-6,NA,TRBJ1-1,CASSSAASEAFF,TGTGCCAGCAGCTCCGCTGCCAGTGAAGCTTTCTTT
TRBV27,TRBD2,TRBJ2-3,CATTSGGTDTQYF,TGTGCCACCACCTCCGGGGGGACAGATACGCAGTATTTT